The 27 T cell receptor beta chains in this list originate from one sample, sequenced in a study of CD8+ T cells in alopecia areata. RNA extraction and reverse transcription yielded cDNA as sequencing template. The repertoire was sequenced with immunoSEQ multiplex PCR; TCRdb's copy has only in-frame clones and lacks some. Of roughly 130,000 clones detected, roughly three fifths appear once; the ten largest clones hold roughly 4.8%. The specimen comprised CD4+ T cells sorted from blood, sampled at week 0. The receptor set was obtained from a human donor with alopecia areata.

V usage is TRBV7-6 and J usage is TRBJ1-1; D remains ambiguous. Germline CDR1 and CDR2: SGHVS and FNYEAQ. There are 15 residues in the CDR3. V was trimmed by 5 bases and J by 4 bases, leaving 17 bases between them. The CDR3 region has the DNA TGTGCCAGCAGCCGCCGGGAGTCGGTCAGCACTGAAGCTTTCTTT. Amino acids: CASSRRESVSTEAFF.

This chain's CDR3 is CASSAEIQETQYF. The DNA for the CDR3 is TGTGCCAGCAGTGCCGAGATCCAAGAGACCCAGTACTTC. V gene TRBV6-4 combines with J gene TRBJ2-5; D is ambiguous. This CDR3 has 13 amino acids. Trimming pared 4 bases from V and 1 base from J, leaving 7 bases between. Germline V CDR1 and CDR2: MRHNA, SNTAGT.

This chain joins TRBV6-5 and TRBJ2-7; D may be TRBD1 (5 bases). CDR1 is MNHEY, CDR2 SVGAGI, per germline. V shed 8 bases and J shed 2 bases, with 16 bases lying between them. This CDR3 is built from 14 residues. The DNA for the CDR3 is TGTGCCAGCGTAAAAAAAACAGGCCCCTACGAGCAGTACTTC. Translating it yields CASVKKTGPYEQYF.

The chain links TRBV21-1 to TRBJ2-2. TRBV21-1 is an annotated pseudogene. The CDR3 has 11 amino acids. The CDR3 coding sequence is TGTGCCAGGAGCGGCACCGGGGAGCTGTTTTTT. It codes for CARSGTGELFF.

V gene TRBV9 combines with J gene TRBJ1-4; D not resolved. Trimming took off 4 bases at V and 8 bases at J, with 15 bases between the two ends. This CDR3 comprises 14 residues. CDR1 and CDR2 from the germline V gene are SGDLS and YYNGEE. This CDR3 reads CASSSGGRREKLFF. The CDR3, as DNA: TGTGCCAGCAGCAGTGGTGGGAGGAGGGAAAAACTGTTTTTT.

This chain links TRBV19 with TRBJ2-7; 9 nucleotides line up with TRBD2. V shed 6 bases, J shed 1 base, and the junction held 4 bases outside the gene matches. Germline V gene sequence: CDR1 LNHDA, CDR2 SQIVND (reference sequence). The CDR3 is 14 amino acids. The DNA of the CDR3 is TGTGCCAGTAGGAATAGCGGGGGTTCCTACGAGCAGTACTTC. Translating it yields CASRNSGGSYEQYF.

CDR3 in DNA: TGTGCCAGCGGGAGGACAGGGGACGGTGAGACCCAGTACTTC. Translating it yields CASGRTGDGETQYF. V is TRBV9 and J is TRBJ2-5; TRBD1 agrees at 9 bases. The germline CDR1 and CDR2 sequences are SGDLS and YYNGEE. CDR3 length equals 14 residues. V gave up 7 bases and J gave up 5 bases; unmatched junction bases: 9.

In this sample, this clone turned up a few times. The chain links TRBV6-5 to TRBJ2-7; D remains ambiguous. The germline V gene has CDR1 MNHEY and CDR2 SVGAGI. V was pared by 0 bases and J by 3 bases, with 12 bases between. This CDR3 spans 15 amino acids. As DNA, the CDR3 is TGTGCCAGCAGTTACTCGATGGTTGGCGGCTACGAGCAGTACTTC. Its translation: CASSYSMVGGYEQYF.

This chain uses TRBV5-1 with TRBJ2-5; TRBD2 matches at 11 bases. Germline CDR1 reads SGHRS; CDR2 reads YFSETQ. The V segment lost 0 bases and the J segment 5 bases; nucleotides outside the gene matches: 3. This CDR3 spans 15 amino acids. In nucleotides, the CDR3 is TGCGCCAGCAGCTTGGCGGCTAGCGGGAGGGAGACCCAGTACTTC. It translates to CASSLAASGRETQYF.

This chain connects TRBV4-3 to TRBJ2-3; D unresolved. The CDR3 is 17 residues long. V was cut by 0 bases and J by 1 base, with 14 bases left in between. Germline lookup yields CDR1 LGHNA and CDR2 YSLEER. The CDR3 reads CASSQDNQIGGTDTQYF. The DNA for the CDR3 is TGCGCCAGCAGCCAAGATAATCAGATTGGAGGCACAGATACGCAGTATTTT.

The chain combines TRBV6-5 with TRBJ2-2; unclear D gene. This CDR3 is built from 13 residues. Germline V gives CDR1 MNHEY, CDR2 SVGAGI. V dropped 7 bases and J dropped 6 bases, with 12 bases sitting between them. The CDR3 spells CASINPGSGELFF. The CDR3 DNA follows: TGTGCCAGCATCAACCCAGGCTCCGGGGAGCTGTTTTTT.

The chain uses TRBV25-1 and TRBJ1-4; a weak D match, TRBD1 (5 bases). There are 16 residues in the CDR3. Looked up from germline, CDR1 is MGHDK and CDR2 is SYGVNS. The V and J ends lost 1 base and 4 bases respectively, with 13 bases between them. The CDR3 loop reads CASSEFIDSFNEKLFF. As DNA, the CDR3 is TGTGCCAGCAGTGAATTTATCGACAGCTTTAATGAAAAACTGTTTTTT.

The J gene is TRBJ2-6, the V gene TRBV7-2; no definite D call. The V and J ends lost 1 base and 6 bases respectively, with 10 bases between them. Per germline, CDR1 SGHTA and CDR2 FQGNSA. CDR3 length: 15 amino acids. CDR3 DNA sequence: TGTGCCAGCAGCTTAGAGGTGGTAATGGCCAACGTCCTGACTTTC. Translating it yields CASSLEVVMANVLTF.

The chain couples TRBV7-2 to TRBJ2-1; TRBD2 matches 13 bases. In germline, CDR1 is SGHTA, CDR2 FQGNSA. The CDR3 is 15 residues long. The V gene end was trimmed by 3 bases and the J gene end by 5 bases; junction bases not matched to a gene: 1. DNA of the CDR3: TGTGCCAGCAGCTTCGGACTAGCGGGGGACAATGAGCAGTTCTTC. This gives the protein CASSFGLAGDNEQFF.

The chain is built from TRBV10-3 and TRBJ1-2, with 7 bases that match TRBD1. V lost 1 base, J lost 4 bases, and 9 bases stayed unmatched. Germline CDR1 and CDR2: ENHRY and SYGVKD. This CDR3 has 16 residues. CDR3 region: CAISEFYGQARYGYTF. The CDR3 bases are TGTGCCATCAGTGAGTTCTACGGACAGGCTCGCTATGGCTACACCTTC.

This rearrangement joins TRBV9 to TRBJ1-1; possible D gene TRBD1, 6 bases. This CDR3 comprises 14 residues. Looked up from germline, CDR1 is SGDLS and CDR2 is YYNGEE. The V end was cut by 4 bases, the J end by 7 bases, with 17 bases between. CDR3 DNA: TGTGCCAGCAGCCCCCGGGACATCTATTTTGAAGCTTTCTTT. It yields the protein CASSPRDIYFEAFF.

The gene calls are TRBV4-2 and TRBJ2-3, with 7 bases that match TRBD2. After removal of 5 bases from V and 3 bases from J, the junction contained 5 bases not matched to a gene. Germline lookup yields CDR1 LGHNA and CDR2 YNFKEQ. The CDR3 length is 14 residues. This CDR3 is CASSELGGTDTQYF. For the CDR3, the DNA is TGTGCCAGCAGCGAACTCGGGGGGACAGATACGCAGTATTTT.

The chain combines TRBV19 with TRBJ2-1; the D gene is possibly TRBD2 (6 bases). V was trimmed by 5 bases and J by 7 bases, leaving 12 bases between them. Germline V gene sequence: CDR1 LNHDA, CDR2 SQIVND (reference sequence). CDR3 length: 13 amino acids. CDR3 sequence: CASSDGGVNEQFF. DNA of the CDR3: TGTGCCAGTAGTGATGGAGGGGTAAATGAGCAGTTCTTC.

The V gene is TRBV2, the J gene TRBJ1-2; 9 positions agree with TRBD1. Germline CDR1 is SNHLY and CDR2 is FYNNEI. CDR3 length equals 15 residues. The trim removed 4 bases at V and 6 bases at J, leaving 9 bases unmatched. The CDR3 sequence: CASSVLGTGNNGYTF. CDR3 nucleotide sequence: TGTGCCAGCAGTGTGCTCGGGACAGGGAATAATGGCTACACCTTC.

The chain couples TRBV4-1 to TRBJ2-4; perhaps TRBD1 as D (5 bases). V lost 0 bases to trimming and J lost 1 base, with 16 bases between them. The CDR3 spans 18 residues. In germline, CDR1 is MGHRA, CDR2 YSYEKL. CDR3 sequence: CASSQDHRMFWAKNIQYF. CDR3 nucleotide sequence: TGCGCCAGCAGCCAAGATCACAGGATGTTTTGGGCCAAAAACATTCAGTACTTC.

V is TRBV7-2 and J is TRBJ1-3; D is undetermined. The germline V gene has CDR1 SGHTA and CDR2 FQGNSA. This CDR3 has 16 residues. Trimming took off 1 base at V and 0 bases at J, with 10 bases between the two ends. DNA for the CDR3: TGTGCCAGCAGCTTAGAACCGGTGACCTCTGGAAACACCATATATTTT. This sequence encodes CASSLEPVTSGNTIYF.

The genes are TRBV7-7 and TRBJ2-2; 8 nucleotides align to TRBD2. This CDR3 is 15 amino acids long. V shed 6 bases, J shed 0 bases, and the junction held 3 bases outside the gene matches. The V gene's germline CDR1 is SSHAT and CDR2 FNYEAQ (reference sequence). The CDR3, as DNA: TGTGCCAGCAGTCCGGGACTAGCGAACACCGGGGAGCTGTTTTTT. This translates into CASSPGLANTGELFF.

The chain is built from TRBV5-8 and TRBJ1-4; D possibly corresponds to TRBD1 (6 bases). V was trimmed by 1 base and J by 3 bases, leaving 10 bases between them. The CDR3 is 15 residues long. Germline loops: CDR1 SGHTS, CDR2 YDEGEE. CDR3 bases: TGTGCCAGCAGCTTGCAACAGGGTCCTAATGAAAAACTGTTTTTT. This gives the protein CASSLQQGPNEKLFF.

This clone came up once. The CDR3 region has the DNA TGTGCCAGCAGCTCGGAGGGAGGAGGCAATCAGCCCCAGCATTTT. It yields the protein CASSSEGGGNQPQHF. This chain connects TRBV7-2 to TRBJ1-5; D gene ambiguous. Germline V gene data show CDR1 as SGHTA and CDR2 as FQGNSA. With 4 bases removed from V and 2 bases from J, the gap between germline ends came to 12 bases. The CDR3 totals 15 residues.

The V call is TRBV4-3, the J call TRBJ2-2; D tentatively reads TRBD1 or TRBD2 (6 bases each). CDR3 length equals 17 residues. Germline lookup yields CDR1 LGHNA and CDR2 YSLEER. The V end was cut by 0 bases, the J end by 1 base, with 12 bases between. The CDR3 reads CASSQDPRGQNTGELFF. In DNA, the CDR3 is TGCGCCAGCAGCCAAGATCCCCGGGGGCAGAACACCGGGGAGCTGTTTTTT.

This clone showed up just a few times. The chain uses TRBV7-7 and TRBJ2-2; maybe TRBD1 (6 bases). Trimming shortened V by 1 base and J by 5 bases, and 14 bases separated the two germline ends. Germline-derived CDR1 and CDR2 are SSHAT and FNYEAQ (reference sequence). The CDR3 contains 16 residues. This CDR3 reads CASSLVLGAHTGELFF. As DNA, the CDR3 is TGTGCCAGCAGCTTAGTTTTGGGGGCCCATACCGGGGAGCTGTTTTTT.

This clone was counted only a few times. This chain links TRBV4-1 with TRBJ1-1; TRBD1 matches at 7 bases. V trimming: 5 bases; J trimming: 1 base; junction bases outside the gene matches: 7. The germline CDR1 and CDR2 sequences are MGHRA and YSYEKL. The length of the CDR3 is 15 residues. The CDR3 coding sequence is TGCGCCAGCAGCGTCCGGACAGGAAAGAACACTGAAGCTTTCTTT. As protein: CASSVRTGKNTEAFF.